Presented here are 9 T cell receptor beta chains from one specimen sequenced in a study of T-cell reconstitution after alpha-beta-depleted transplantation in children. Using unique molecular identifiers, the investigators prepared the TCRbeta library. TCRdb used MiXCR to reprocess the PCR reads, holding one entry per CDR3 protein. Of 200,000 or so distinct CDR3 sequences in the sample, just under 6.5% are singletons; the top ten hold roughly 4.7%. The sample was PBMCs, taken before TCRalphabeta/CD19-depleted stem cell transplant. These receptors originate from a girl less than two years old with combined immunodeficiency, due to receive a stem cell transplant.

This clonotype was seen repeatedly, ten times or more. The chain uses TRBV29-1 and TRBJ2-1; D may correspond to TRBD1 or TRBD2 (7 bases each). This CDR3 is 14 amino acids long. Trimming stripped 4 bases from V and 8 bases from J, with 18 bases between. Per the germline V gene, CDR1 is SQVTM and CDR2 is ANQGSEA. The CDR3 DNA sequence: TGCAGCGTTGGTTATTCAGGGGGGGCCTATGAGCAGTTCTTC. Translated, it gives CSVGYSGGAYEQFF.

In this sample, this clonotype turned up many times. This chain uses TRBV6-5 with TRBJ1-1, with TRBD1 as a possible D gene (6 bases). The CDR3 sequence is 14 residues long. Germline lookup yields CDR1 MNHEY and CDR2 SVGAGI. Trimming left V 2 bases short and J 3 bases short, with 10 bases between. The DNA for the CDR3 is TGTGCCAGCAGTTACAGGGGGAGGGACACTGAAGCTTTCTTT. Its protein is CASSYRGRDTEAFF.

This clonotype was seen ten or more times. CDR3 coding DNA: TGTGCCAGCAGTTTTTCATTCAGCTCCTACGAGCAGTACTTC. Amino acid sequence: CASSFSFSSYEQYF. The chain couples TRBV28 to TRBJ2-7; D call uncertain. Germline-derived CDR1 and CDR2 are MDHEN and SYDVKM. V dropped 3 bases and J dropped 0 bases, with 9 bases sitting between them. The CDR3 runs 14 residues.

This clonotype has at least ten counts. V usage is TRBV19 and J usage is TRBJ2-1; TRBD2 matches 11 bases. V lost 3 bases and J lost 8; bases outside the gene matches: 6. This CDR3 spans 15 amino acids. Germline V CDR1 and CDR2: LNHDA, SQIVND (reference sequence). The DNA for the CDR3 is TGTGCCAGTAGTATGACTAGCGGGGTCATGGATGAGCAGTTCTTC. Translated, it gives CASSMTSGVMDEQFF. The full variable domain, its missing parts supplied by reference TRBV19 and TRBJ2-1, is DGGITQSPKYLFRKEGQNVTLSCEQNLNHDAMYWYRQDPGQGLRLIYYSQIVNDFQKGDIAEGYSVSREKKESFPLTVTSAQKNPTAFYLCASSMTSGVMDEQFFGPGTRLTVL.

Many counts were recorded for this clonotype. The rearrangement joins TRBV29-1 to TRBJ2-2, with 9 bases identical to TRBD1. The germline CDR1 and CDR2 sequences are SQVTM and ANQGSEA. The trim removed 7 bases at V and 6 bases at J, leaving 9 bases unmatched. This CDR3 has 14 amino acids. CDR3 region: CSGGPGQGPGELFF. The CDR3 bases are TGCAGCGGAGGACCGGGACAGGGTCCCGGGGAGCTGTTTTTT.

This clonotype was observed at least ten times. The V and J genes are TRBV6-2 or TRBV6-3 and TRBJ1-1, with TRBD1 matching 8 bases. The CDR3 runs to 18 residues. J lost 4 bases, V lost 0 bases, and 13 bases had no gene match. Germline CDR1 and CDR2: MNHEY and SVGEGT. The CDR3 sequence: CASSYSEQGAHFSTEAFF. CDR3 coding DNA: TGTGCCAGCAGTTACTCGGAGCAGGGGGCTCACTTTTCCACTGAAGCTTTCTTT.

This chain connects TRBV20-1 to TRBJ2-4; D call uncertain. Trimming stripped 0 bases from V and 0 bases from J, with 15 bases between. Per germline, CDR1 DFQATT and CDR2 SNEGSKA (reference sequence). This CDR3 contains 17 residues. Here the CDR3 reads CSARDLGRFLAKNIQYF. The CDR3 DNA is TGCAGTGCTAGAGATCTCGGGCGATTCCTAGCCAAAAACATTCAGTACTTC.

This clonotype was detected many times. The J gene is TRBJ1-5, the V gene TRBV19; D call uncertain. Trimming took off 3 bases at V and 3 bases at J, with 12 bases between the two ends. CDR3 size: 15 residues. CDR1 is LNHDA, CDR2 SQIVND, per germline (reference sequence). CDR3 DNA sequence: TGTGCCAGTAGTATTTGGTCAGCCTACAATCAGCCCCAGCATTTT. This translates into CASSIWSAYNQPQHF.

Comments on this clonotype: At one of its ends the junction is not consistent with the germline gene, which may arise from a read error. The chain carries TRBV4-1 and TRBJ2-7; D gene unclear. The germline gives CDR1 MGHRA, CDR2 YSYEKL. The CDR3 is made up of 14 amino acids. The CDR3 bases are TGCGCCAGCAGCCAAGACCCGGCCCTAAAGGTTGGGCACTTC. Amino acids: CASSQDPALKVGHF.